The entry below gives a single T cell receptor (beta chain) sequence along with its context. The target antigen is unknown. This entry comes from a study of blood T cell dynamics during melanoma immunotherapy. Notes on the study in general: The study could not tell melanoma-specific clones from general immune activation.

The CDR3 runs to 15 residues. Germline CDR1 KGHSH, CDR2 LQKENI. The V and J ends lost 5 bases and 2 bases, in that order; junction bases with no gene match: 7. The time point denotes: pre-treatment baseline. At 12 weeks after first infusion, RECIST 1.1 defined response for most patients. Each bulk PBMC sample had roughly 400 ng DNA loaded. TCRdb's copy holds only in-frame clones and misses some; the assay was immunoSEQ multiplex PCR. The table lists around 12,000 clones, around 85% of them singletons. The receptor's source is a human donor with melanoma. The V gene is TRBV18, the J gene TRBJ1-1, with TRBD1 identical over 8 bases. Sequencing used blood, obtained from a patient treated with checkpoint blockade. The chain's CDR3 is CASSSLDRANTEAFF. In DNA form, the CDR3 reads TGTGCCAGCTCAAGCCTGGACAGGGCTAACACTGAAGCTTTCTTT.